This T cell receptor beta chain was found in a study of blood T cells in healthy people across ages. Study context: When template switching was applied, about one barcoded beta molecule was captured per two T cells. The study's findings and limits: Measured against age, TCR beta diversity per million T cells decreased in a roughly linear manner.

CDR3 length equals 13 residues. The germline gives CDR1 MNHEY, CDR2 SVGEGT. Trimming left V 2 bases short and J 3 bases short, with 8 bases between. Primers used in a second PCR of roughly 6 to 11 cycles were a sample-barcoded 5' primer and a J-beta primer mix. One entry per CDR3 protein, called by TCRdb with MiXCR from the 5' RACE reads. The sample includes fewer than 2 million distinct CDR3 sequences, roughly two fifths of them seen just once. A word on this clonotype: Antigen unknown.

The sequence was collected from a human donor in good health. The sequenced material came from blood. The genes are TRBV6-2 or TRBV6-3 and TRBJ2-7; D gene ambiguous. The CDR3 sequence is CASSYLPIYEQYF. CDR3 sequence (DNA): TGTGCCAGCAGTTACCTCCCGATCTACGAGCAGTACTTC.